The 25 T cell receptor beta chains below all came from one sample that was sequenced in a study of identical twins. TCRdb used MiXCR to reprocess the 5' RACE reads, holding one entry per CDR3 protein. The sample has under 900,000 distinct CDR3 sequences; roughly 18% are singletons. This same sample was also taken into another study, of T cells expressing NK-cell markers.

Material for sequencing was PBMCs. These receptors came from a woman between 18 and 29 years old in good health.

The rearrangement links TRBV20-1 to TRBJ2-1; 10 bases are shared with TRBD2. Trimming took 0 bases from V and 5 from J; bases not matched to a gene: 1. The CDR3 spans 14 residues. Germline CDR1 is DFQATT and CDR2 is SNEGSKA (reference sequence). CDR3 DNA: TGCAGTGCTAGAGATAGCGGGAGGCACAATGAGCAGTTCTTC. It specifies CSARDSGRHNEQFF.

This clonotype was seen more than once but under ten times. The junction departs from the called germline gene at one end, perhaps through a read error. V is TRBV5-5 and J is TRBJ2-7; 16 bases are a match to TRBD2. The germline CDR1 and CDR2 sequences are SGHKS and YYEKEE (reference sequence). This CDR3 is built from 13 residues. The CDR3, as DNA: TGTGCCAGCAGTTCCGGGACTAGCGGGAGGGACAACTTC. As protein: CASSSGTSGRDNF. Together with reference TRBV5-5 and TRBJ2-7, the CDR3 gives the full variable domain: DAGVTQSPTHLIKTRGQQVTLRCSPISGHKSVSWYQQVLGQGPQFIFQYYEKEERGRGNFPDRFSARQFPNYSSELNVNALLLGDSALYLCASSSGTSGRDNFGPGTRLTVT.

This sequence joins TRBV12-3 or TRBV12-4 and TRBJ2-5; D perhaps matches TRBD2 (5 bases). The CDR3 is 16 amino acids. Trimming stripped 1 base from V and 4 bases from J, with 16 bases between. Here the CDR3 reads CASSLEGARRAETQYF. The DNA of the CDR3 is TGTGCCAGCAGTTTAGAGGGAGCACGACGGGCAGAGACCCAGTACTTC.

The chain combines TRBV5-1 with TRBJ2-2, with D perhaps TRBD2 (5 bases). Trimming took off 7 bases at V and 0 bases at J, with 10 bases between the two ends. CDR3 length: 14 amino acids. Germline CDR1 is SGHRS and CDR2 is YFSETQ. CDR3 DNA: TGCGCCAGCGGAGGACTCGCGAACACCGGGGAGCTGTTTTTT. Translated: CASGGLANTGELFF.

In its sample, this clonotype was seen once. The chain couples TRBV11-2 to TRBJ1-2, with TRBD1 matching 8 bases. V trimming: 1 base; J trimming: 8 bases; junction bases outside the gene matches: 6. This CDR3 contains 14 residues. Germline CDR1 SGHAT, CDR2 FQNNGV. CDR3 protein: CASSLGQGWAGYTF. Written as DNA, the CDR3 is TGTGCCAGCAGCTTAGGACAGGGGTGGGCCGGCTACACCTTC.

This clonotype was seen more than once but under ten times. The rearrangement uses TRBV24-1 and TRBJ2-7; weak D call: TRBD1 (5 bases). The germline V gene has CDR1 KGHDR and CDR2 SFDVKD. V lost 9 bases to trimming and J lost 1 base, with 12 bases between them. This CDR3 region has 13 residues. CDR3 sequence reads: CATHPDSSYEQYF. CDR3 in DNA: TGTGCCACCCATCCCGACAGTTCCTACGAGCAGTACTTC.

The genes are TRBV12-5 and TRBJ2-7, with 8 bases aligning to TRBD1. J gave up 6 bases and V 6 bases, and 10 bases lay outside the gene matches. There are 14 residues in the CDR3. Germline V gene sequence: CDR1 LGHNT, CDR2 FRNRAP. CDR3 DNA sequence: TGTGCTAGTGGCACAGACAGGGGCTTGGGCGAGCAGTACTTC. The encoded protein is CASGTDRGLGEQYF.

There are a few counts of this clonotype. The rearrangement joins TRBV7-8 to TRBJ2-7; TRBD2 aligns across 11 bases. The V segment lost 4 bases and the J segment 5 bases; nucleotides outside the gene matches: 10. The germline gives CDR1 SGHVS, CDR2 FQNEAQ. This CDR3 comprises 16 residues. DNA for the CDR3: TGTGCCAGCAGCTCAGTTAGCGGGGGGGCGGCGAACGAGCAGTACTTC. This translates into CASSSVSGGAANEQYF.

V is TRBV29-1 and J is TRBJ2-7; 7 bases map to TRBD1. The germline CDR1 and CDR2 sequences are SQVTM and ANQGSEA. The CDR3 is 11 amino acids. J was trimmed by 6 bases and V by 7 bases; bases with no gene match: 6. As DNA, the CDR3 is TGCAGCGGCGGACAGGCGAGCGAGCAGTACTTC. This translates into CSGGQASEQYF.

This chain's CDR3 is CASSFPPPLGYTF. CDR3 coding DNA: TGTGCCAGCAGCTTTCCTCCCCCGTTGGGCTACACCTTC. This chain links TRBV7-2 with TRBJ1-2, with unresolved D. Per germline, CDR1 SGHTA and CDR2 FQGNSA. Trimming removed 3 bases from V and 8 bases from J, with 13 bases in between. This CDR3 has 13 residues.

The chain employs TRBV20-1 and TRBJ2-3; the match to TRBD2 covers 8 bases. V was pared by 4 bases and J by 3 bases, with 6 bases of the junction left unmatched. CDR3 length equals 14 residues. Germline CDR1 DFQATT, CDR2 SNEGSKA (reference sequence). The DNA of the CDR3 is TGCAGTGCTACAGCGGGAGTGGGGACAGATACGCAGTATTTT. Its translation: CSATAGVGTDTQYF.

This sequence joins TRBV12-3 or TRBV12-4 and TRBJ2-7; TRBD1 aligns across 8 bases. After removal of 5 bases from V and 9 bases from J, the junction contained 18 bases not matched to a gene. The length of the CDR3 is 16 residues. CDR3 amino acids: CASSLSFRRTGNRQYF. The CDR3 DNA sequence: TGTGCCAGCAGTCTCTCCTTCCGTAGGACAGGGAATAGGCAGTACTTC.

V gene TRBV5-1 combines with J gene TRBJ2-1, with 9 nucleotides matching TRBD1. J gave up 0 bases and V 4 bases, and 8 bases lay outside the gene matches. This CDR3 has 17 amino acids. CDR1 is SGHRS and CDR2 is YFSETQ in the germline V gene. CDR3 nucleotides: TGCGCCAGCAGCGCCGGGACAGGGCATCTCTCCTACAATGAGCAGTTCTTC. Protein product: CASSAGTGHLSYNEQFF. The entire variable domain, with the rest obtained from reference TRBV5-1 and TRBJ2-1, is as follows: KAGVTQTPRYLIKTRGQQVTLSCSPISGHRSVSWYQQTPGQGLQFLFEYFSETQRNKGNFPGRFSGRQFSNSRSEMNVSTLELGDSALYLCASSAGTGHLSYNEQFFGPGTRLTVL.

CDR3 in amino acids: CASSLVGEFPYEQYF. The CDR3 DNA reads as TGTGCCAGCAGCCTCGTCGGGGAGTTCCCCTACGAGCAGTACTTC. The J gene is TRBJ2-7, the V gene TRBV3-1, with D perhaps matching TRBD2 (5 bases). Trimming shortened V by 4 bases and J by 2 bases, and 15 bases separated the two germline ends. The CDR3 totals 15 residues. Looked up from germline, CDR1 is LGHDT and CDR2 is YNNKEL (reference sequence).

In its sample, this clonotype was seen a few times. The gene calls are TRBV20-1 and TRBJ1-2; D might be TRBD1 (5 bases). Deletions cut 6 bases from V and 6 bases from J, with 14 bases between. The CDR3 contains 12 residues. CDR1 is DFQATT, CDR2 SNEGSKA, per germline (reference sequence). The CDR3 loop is CSAPGRGDGYTF. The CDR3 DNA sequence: TGCAGTGCCCCCGGGCGGGGGGATGGCTACACCTTC.

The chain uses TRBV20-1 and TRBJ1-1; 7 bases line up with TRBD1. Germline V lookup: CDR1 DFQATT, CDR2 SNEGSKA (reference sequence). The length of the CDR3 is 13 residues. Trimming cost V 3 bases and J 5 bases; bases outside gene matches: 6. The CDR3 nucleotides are TGCAGTGCTAGCTACAGGGGTGGGACTGAAGCTTTCTTT. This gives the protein CSASYRGGTEAFF.

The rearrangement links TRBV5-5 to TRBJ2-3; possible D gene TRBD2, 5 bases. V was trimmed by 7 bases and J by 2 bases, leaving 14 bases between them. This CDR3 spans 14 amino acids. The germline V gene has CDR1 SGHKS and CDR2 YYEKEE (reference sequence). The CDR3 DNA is TGTGCCAGCGCGGGCGCCCTTTCCACAGATACGCAGTATTTT. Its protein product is CASAGALSTDTQYF.

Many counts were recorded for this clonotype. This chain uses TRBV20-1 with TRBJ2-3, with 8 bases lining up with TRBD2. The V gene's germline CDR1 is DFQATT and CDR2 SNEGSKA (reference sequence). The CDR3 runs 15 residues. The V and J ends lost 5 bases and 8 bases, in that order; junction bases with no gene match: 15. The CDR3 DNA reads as TGCAGTGCTCCTATCCCGGGACTAGGAGCGGGTACGCAGTATTTT. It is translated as CSAPIPGLGAGTQYF.

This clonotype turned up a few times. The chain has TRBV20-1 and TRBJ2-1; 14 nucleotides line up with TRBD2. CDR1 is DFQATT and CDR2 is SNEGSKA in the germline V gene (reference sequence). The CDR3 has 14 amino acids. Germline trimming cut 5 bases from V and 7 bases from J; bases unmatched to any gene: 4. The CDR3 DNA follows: TGCAGTGCTGGGACTAGCGGGAGTGGTAATGAGCAGTTCTTC. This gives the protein CSAGTSGSGNEQFF.

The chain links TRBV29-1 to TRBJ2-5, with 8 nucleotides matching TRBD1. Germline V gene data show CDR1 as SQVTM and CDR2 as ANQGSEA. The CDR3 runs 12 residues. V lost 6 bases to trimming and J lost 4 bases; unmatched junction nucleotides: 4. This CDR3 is CSVTGGGETQYF. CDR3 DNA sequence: TGCAGCGTCACAGGGGGTGGAGAGACCCAGTACTTC.

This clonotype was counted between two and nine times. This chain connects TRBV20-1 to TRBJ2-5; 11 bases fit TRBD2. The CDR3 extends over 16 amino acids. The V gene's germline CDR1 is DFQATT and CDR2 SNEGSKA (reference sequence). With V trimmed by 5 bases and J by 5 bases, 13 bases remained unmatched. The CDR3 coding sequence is TGCAGTGCTTGGCTAGCGGGGGGTACCGTTGGGGAGACCCAGTACTTC. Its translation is CSAWLAGGTVGETQYF.

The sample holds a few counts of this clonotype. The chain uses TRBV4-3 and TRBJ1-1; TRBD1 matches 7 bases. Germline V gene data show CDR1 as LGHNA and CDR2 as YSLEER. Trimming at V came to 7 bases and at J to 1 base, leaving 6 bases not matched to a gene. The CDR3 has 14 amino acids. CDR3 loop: CASTLTGRNTEAFF. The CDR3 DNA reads TGCGCCAGCACCCTGACAGGGAGGAACACTGAAGCTTTCTTT.

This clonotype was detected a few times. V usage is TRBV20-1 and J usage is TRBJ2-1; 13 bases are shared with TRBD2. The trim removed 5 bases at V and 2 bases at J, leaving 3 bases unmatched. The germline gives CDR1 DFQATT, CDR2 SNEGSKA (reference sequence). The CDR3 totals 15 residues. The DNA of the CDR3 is TGCAGTGCTGTACTAGCGGGAGGGACCTACAATGAGCAGTTCTTC. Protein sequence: CSAVLAGGTYNEQFF.

The CDR3 loop reads CSARDARTSGGATQYF. CDR3 nucleotide sequence: TGCAGTGCTAGAGATGCCCGGACTAGCGGGGGGGCTACGCAGTATTTT. The rearrangement joins TRBV20-1 to TRBJ2-3; 15 bases are shared with TRBD2. The CDR3 has 16 residues. Germline CDR1 and CDR2: DFQATT and SNEGSKA (reference sequence). J gave up 8 bases and V 0 bases, and 6 bases lay outside the gene matches.

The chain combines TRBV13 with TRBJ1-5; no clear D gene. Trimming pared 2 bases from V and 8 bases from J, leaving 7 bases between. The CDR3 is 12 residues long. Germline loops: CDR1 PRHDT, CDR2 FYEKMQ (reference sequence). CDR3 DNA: TGTGCCAGCAGCTTAAATCTTGAGCCCCAGCATTTT. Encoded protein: CASSLNLEPQHF.